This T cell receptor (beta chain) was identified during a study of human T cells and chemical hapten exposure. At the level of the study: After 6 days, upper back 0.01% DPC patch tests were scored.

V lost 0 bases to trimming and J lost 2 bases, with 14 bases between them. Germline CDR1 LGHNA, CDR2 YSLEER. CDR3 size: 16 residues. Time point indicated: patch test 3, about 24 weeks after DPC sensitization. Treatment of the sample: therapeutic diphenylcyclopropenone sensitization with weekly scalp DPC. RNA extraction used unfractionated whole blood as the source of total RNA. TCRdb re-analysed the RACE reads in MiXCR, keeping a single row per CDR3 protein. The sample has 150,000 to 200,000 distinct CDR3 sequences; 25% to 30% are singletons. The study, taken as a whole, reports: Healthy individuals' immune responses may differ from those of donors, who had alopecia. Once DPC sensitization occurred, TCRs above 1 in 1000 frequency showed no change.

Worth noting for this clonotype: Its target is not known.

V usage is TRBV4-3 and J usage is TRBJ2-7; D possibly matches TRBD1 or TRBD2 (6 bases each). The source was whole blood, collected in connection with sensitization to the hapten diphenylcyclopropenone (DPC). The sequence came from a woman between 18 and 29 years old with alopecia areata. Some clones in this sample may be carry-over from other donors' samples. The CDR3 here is CASSQDFGGSTYEQYF. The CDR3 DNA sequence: TGCGCCAGCAGCCAAGATTTCGGGGGCTCTACCTACGAGCAGTACTTC.